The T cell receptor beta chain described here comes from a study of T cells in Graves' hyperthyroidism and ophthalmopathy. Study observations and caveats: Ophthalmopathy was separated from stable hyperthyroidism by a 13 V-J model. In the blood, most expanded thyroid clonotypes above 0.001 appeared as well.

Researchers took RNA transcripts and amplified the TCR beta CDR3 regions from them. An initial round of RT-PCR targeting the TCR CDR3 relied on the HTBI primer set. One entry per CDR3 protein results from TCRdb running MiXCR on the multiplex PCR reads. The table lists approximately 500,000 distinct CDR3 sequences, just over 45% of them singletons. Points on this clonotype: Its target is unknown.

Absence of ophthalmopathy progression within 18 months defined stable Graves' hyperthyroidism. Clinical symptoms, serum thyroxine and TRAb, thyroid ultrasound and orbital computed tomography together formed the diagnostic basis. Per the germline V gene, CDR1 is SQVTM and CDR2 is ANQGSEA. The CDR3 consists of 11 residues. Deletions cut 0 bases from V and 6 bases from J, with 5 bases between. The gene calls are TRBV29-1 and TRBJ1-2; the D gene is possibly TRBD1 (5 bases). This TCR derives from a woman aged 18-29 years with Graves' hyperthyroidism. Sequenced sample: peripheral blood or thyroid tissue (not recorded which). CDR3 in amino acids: CSVEEGDGYTF. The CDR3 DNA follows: TGCAGCGTTGAAGAAGGGGATGGCTACACCTTC.